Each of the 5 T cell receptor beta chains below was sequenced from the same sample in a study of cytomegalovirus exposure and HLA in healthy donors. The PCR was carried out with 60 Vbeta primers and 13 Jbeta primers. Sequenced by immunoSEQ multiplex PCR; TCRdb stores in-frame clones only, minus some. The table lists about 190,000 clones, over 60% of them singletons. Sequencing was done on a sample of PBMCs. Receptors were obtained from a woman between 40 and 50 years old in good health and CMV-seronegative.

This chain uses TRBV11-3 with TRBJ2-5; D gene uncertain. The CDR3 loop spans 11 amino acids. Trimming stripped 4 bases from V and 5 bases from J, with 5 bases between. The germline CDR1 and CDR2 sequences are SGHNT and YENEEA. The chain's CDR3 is CASSYRETQYF. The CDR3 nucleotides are TGTGCCAGCAGCTACCGGGAGACCCAGTACTTC. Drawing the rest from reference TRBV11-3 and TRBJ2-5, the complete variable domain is EAGVVQSPRYKIIEKKQPVAFWCNPISGHNTLYWYLQNLGQGPELLIRYENEEAVDDSQLPKDRFSAERLKGVDSTLKIQPAELGDSAVYLCASSYRETQYFGPGTRLLVL.

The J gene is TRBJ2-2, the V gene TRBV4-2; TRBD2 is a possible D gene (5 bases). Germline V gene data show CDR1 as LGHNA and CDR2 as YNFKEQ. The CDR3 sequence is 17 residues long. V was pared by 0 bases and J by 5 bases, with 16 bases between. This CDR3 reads CASSQEGAELETGELFF. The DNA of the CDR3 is TGTGCCAGCAGCCAAGAAGGAGCGGAGTTAGAAACCGGGGAGCTGTTTTTT.

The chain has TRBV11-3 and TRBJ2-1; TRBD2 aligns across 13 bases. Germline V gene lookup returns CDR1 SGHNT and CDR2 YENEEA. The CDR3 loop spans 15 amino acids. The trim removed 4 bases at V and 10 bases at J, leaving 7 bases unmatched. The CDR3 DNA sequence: TGTGCCAGCAGCTCCTATACTAGCGGGAGGGCGGAGCAGTTCTTC. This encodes CASSSYTSGRAEQFF.

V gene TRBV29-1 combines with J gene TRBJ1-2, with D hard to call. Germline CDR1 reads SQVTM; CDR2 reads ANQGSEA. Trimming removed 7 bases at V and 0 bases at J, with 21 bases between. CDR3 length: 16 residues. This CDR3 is CSALPPTVASNYGYTF. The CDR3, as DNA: TGCAGCGCCCTACCACCTACAGTGGCCTCTAACTATGGCTACACCTTC.

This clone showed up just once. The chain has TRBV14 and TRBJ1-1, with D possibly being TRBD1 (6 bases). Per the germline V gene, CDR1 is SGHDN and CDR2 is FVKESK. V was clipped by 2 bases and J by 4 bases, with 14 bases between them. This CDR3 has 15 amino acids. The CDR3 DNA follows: TGTGCCAGCAGCCAATCTGGGGGCTTGGGCACTGAAGCTTTCTTT. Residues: CASSQSGGLGTEAFF.